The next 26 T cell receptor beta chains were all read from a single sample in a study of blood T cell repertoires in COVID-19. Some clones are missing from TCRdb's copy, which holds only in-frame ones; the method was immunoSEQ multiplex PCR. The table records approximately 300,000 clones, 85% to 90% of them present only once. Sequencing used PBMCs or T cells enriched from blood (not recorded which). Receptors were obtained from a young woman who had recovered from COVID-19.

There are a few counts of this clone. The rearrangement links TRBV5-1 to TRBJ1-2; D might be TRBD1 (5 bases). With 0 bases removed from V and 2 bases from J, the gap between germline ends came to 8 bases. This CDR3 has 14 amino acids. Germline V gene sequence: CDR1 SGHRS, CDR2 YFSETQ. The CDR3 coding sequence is TGCGCCAGCAGCTTGGAATCAGGGAACTATGGCTACACCTTC. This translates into CASSLESGNYGYTF.

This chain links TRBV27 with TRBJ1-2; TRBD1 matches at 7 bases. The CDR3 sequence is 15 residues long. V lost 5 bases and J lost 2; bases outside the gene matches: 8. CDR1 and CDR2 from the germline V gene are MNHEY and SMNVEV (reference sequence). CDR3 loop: CASSPYTDRNYGYTF. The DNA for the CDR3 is TGTGCCAGCAGTCCATATACGGACAGGAACTATGGCTACACCTTC.

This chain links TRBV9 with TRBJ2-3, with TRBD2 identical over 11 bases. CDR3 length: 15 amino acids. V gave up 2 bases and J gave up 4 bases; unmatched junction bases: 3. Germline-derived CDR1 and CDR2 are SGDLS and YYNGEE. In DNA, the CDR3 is TGTGCCAGCAGCGTTAGCGGGGGGGCGTCAGATACGCAGTATTTT. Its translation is CASSVSGGASDTQYF.

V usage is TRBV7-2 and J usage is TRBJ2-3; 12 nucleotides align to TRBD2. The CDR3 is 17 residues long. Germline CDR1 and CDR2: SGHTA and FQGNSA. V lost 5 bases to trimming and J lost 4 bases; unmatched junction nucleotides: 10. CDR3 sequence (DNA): TGTGCCAGCAGCCTAACATCTAGCGGGGGGGGACCAGATACGCAGTATTTT. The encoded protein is CASSLTSSGGGPDTQYF.

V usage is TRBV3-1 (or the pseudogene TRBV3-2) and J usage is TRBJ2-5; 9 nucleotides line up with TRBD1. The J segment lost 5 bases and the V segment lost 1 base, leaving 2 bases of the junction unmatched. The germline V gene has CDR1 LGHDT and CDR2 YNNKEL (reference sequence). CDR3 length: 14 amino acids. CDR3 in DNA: TGTGCCAGCAGCCAAGGGGGACAGGGTGAGACCCAGTACTTC. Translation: CASSQGGQGETQYF.

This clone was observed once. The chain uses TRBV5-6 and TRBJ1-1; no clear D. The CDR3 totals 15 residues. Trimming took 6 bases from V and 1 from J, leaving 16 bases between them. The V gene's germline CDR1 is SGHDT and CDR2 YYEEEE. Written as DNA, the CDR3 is TGTGCCAGCACCCCGGGGTTGGGTACGAACACTGAAGCTTTCTTT. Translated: CASTPGLGTNTEAFF.

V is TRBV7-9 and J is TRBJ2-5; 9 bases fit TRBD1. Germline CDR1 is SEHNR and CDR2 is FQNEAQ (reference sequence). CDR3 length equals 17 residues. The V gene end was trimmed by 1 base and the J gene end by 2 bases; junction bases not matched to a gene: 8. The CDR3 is CASSLVSRGTGQETQYF. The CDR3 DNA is TGTGCCAGCAGCTTAGTCTCAAGAGGGACAGGGCAAGAGACCCAGTACTTC.

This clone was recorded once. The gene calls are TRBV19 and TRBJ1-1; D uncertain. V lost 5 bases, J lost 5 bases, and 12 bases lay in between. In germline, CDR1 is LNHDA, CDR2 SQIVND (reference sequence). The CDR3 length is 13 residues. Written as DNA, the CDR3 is TGTGCCAGTAGTCTCTCCGTTCGGACTGAAGCTTTCTTT. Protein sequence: CASSLSVRTEAFF.

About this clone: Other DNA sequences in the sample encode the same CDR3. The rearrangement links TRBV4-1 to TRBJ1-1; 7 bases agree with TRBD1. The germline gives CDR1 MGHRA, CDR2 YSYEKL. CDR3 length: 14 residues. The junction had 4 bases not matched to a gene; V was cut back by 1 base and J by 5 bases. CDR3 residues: CASSQGPGGTEAFF. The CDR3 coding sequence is TGCGCCAGCAGCCAAGGTCCAGGGGGGACTGAAGCTTTCTTT.

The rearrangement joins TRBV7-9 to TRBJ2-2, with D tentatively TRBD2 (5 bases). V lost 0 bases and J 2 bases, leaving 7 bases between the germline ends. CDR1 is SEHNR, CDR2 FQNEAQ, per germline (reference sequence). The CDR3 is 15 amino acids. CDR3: CASSLAPSNTGELFF. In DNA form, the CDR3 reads TGTGCCAGCAGCTTAGCCCCTAGCAACACCGGGGAGCTGTTTTTT.

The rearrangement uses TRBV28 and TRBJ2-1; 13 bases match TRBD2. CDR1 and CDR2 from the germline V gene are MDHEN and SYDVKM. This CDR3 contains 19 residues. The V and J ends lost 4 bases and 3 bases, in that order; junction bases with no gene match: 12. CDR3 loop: CASSSRTSGSEGRYNEQFF. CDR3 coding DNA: TGTGCCAGCAGTTCTCGGACTAGCGGGAGTGAAGGACGCTACAATGAGCAGTTCTTC.

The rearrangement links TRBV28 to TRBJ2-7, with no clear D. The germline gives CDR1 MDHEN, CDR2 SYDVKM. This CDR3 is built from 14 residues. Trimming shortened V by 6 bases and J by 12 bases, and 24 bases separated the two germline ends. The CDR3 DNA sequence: TGTGCCAGCAGCCAGACCCTCGAGAGGCCTCTAGGGTACTTC. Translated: CASSQTLERPLGYF.

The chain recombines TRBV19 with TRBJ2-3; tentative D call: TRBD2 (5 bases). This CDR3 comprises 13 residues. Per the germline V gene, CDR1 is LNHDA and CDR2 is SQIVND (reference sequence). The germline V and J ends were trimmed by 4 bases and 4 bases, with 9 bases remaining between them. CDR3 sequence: CASSTGVADTQYF. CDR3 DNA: TGTGCCAGTAGTACCGGGGTGGCAGATACGCAGTATTTT.

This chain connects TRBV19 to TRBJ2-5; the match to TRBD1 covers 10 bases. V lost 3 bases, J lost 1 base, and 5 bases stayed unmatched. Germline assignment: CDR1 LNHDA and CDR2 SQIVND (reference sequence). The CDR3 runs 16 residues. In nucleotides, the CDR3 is TGTGCCAGTAGTATCGGGACAGGGGTCACCCAAGAGACCCAGTACTTC. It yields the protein CASSIGTGVTQETQYF.

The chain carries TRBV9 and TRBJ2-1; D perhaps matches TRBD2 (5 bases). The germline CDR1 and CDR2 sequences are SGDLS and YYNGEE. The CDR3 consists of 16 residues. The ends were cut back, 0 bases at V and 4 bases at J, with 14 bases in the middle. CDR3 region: CASSVEALAPYNEQFF. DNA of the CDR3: TGTGCCAGCAGCGTAGAGGCGCTAGCTCCTTACAATGAGCAGTTCTTC.

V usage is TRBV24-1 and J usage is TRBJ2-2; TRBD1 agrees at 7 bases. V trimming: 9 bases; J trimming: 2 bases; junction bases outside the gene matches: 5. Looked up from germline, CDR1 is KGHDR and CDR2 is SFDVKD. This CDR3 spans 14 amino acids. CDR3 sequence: CATSGQENTGELFF. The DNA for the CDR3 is TGTGCCACCTCAGGACAGGAAAACACCGGGGAGCTGTTTTTT.

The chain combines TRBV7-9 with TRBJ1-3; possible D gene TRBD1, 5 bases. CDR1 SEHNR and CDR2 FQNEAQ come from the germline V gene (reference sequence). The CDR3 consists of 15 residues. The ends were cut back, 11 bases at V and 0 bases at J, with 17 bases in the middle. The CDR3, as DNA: TGTGCCGGCCGGGACTCTGGGAGCTCTGGAAACACCATATATTTT. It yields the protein CAGRDSGSSGNTIYF.

This chain's CDR3 is CSASRGRWANEQFF. The CDR3 coding sequence is TGCAGTGCTAGTAGAGGGAGATGGGCGAATGAGCAGTTCTTC. The V call is TRBV20-1, the J call TRBJ2-1; weak D call: TRBD2 (5 bases). Looked up from germline, CDR1 is DFQATT and CDR2 is SNEGSKA (reference sequence). V lost 3 bases and J 7 bases, leaving 16 bases between the germline ends. CDR3 size: 14 residues.

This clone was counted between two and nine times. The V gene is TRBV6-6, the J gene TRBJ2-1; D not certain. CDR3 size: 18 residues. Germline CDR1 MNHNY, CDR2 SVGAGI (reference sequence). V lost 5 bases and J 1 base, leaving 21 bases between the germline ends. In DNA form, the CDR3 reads TGTGCCAGCAGTCCCCCAGCGTATGCACTTGGGTCCTACAATGAGCAGTTCTTC. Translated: CASSPPAYALGSYNEQFF.

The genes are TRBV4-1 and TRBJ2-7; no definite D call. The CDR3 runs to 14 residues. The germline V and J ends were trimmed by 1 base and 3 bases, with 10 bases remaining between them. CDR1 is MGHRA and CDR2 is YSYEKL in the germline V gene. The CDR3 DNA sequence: TGCGCCAGCAGCCAAGCTAGAATCGGCTACGAGCAGTACTTC. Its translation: CASSQARIGYEQYF.

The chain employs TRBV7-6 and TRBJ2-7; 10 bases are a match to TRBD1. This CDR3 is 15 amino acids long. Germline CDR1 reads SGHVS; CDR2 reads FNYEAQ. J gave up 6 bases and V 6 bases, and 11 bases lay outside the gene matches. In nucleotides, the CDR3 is TGTGCCAGCAGTCCCATTGGCGGGACAGGGGCCGAGCAGTACTTC. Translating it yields CASSPIGGTGAEQYF.

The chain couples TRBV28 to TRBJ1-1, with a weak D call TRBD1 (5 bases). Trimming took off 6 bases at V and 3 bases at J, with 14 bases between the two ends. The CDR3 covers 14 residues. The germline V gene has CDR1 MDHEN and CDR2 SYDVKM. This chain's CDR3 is CASSLTQGHTEAFF. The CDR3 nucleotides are TGTGCCAGCAGCCTCACTCAGGGTCACACTGAAGCTTTCTTT.

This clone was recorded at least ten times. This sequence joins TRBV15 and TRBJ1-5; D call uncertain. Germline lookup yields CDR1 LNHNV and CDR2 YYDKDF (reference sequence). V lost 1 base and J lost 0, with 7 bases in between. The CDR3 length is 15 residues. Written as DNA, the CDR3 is TGTGCCACCAGCAGAGGCAGATATAGCAATCAGCCCCAGCATTTT. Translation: CATSRGRYSNQPQHF.

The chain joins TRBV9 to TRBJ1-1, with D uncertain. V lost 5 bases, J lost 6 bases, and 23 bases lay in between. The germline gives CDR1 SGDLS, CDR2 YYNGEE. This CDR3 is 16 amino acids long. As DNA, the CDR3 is TGTGCCAGCAGTCCCGGTCCGGAGCCTCATCTCCCTGAAGCTTTCTTT. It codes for CASSPGPEPHLPEAFF.

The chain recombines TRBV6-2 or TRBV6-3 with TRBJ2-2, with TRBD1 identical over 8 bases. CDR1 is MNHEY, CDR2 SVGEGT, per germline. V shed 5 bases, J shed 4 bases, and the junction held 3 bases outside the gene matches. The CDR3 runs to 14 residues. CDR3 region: CASSPGTGTGELFF. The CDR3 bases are TGTGCCAGCAGTCCCGGGACAGGCACCGGGGAGCTGTTTTTT.

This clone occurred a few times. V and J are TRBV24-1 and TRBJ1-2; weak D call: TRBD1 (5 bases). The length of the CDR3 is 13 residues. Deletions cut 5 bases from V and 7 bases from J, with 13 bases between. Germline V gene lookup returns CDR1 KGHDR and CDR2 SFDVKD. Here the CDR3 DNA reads TGTGCCACCAGTGCGCGGCAGGGTGTTGGCTACACCTTC. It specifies CATSARQGVGYTF.